A selection of T cell receptor beta chains follows, all from one sample in a study of cytomegalovirus exposure and HLA in healthy donors. TCRdb keeps only in-frame clones here, not all; method: immunoSEQ multiplex PCR. The sample shows about 200,000 clones, approximately 83% of them seen only once. Source material: PBMCs. These receptors were collected from a boy aged 2 to 10 in good health and CMV-seronegative. The CDR3 runs from the conserved cysteine through the conserved F or W. The listing skips clone size in some rows; elsewhere it reads once, few, many or a size class.

TRBV11-1 . CASSPERGGSYEQYF
TRBV12-2 . CASRFKRPDGGGTGPNEQFF
TRBV13 once CASRSSGGSLEQLF
TRBV7-2 . CASSLETGGWGSPLHF
TRBV9 . CASSESRLPNYGYTF
TRBV30 . CAWKDRGHGYTF
TRBV5-1 . CASSGRGGTDTQYF
TRBV4-3 . CASSQDFAGSYEQYF
TRBV11-2 . CASSSPRGEGGYTF
TRBV2 once CASSGQGAAEAFF
TRBV29-1 . CSVADRARTQTQYF
TRBV5-4 . CASSLGQGANEQFF
TRBV6-5 . CASSYSRGGEQYF
TRBV7-8 . CASSGRAYRGNGYTF
TRBV9 once CASSPPPGEKLFF
TRBV21-1 . CARIGTVQVPQHF
TRBV2 . CASGGGTTDTQYF
TRBV20-1 . CSARVGDTQYF
TRBV9 . CASTPNGGRETQYF
TRBV9 few CASSVSGVYGYTF
TRBV7-6 . CASSFGGLNTEAFF
TRBV7-3 . CASSKRSGGEQYF
TRBV5-6 . CASSSTGVGYTF
TRBV5-4 . CASSIPTGKLFF
TRBV18 . CASSPPGTPYNEQFF
TRBV29-1 . CSGVFLIGGYTF